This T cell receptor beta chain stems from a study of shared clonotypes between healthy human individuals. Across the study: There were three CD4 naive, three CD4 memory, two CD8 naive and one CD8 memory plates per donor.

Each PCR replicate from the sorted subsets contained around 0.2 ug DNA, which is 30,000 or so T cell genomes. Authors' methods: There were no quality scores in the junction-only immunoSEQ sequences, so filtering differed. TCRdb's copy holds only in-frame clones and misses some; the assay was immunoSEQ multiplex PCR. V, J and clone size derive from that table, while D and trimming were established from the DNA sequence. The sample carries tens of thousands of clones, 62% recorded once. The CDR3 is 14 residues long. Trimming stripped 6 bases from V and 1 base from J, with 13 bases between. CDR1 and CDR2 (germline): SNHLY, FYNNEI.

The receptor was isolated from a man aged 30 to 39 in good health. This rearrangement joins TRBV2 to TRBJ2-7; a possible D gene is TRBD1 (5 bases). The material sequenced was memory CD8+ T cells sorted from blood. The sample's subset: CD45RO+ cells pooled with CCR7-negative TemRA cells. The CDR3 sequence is CASRADSTSYEQYF. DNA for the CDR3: TGTGCCAGCAGAGCCGACAGTACATCCTACGAGCAGTACTTC.